This entry lists 4 T cell receptor beta chains sequenced from one sample in a study of beta chain features in type 1 diabetes. General study points: Shortening that was moderate but significant affected the TCRB CDR3s of Type 1 diabetes patients in all four CD4+ subsets.

These TCRs' antigens remain unknown. cDNA synthesis used the whole RNA isolate, giving expressed TCRB sequences. Profiled with immunoSEQ multiplex PCR; TCRdb holds only in-frame clones, not every one. The sample includes 50,000 to 55,000 clones, about 64% of them seen just once. Material: stem cell memory CD4+ T cells from blood. These TCRs come from a woman aged 30 to 39 with type 1 diabetes.

This clone ranks as medium-sized. The chain combines TRBV7-9 with TRBJ2-7; no firm D call. In germline, CDR1 is SEHNR, CDR2 FQNEAQ (reference sequence). CDR3 length: 11 amino acids. Trimming took off 5 bases at V and 1 base at J, with 3 bases between the two ends. Here the CDR3 reads CASSHSYEQYF. The CDR3 DNA sequence: TGTGCCAGCAGCCATTCCTACGAGCAGTACTTC. The variable domain in full, completed from reference TRBV7-9 and TRBJ2-7, reads DTGVSQNPRHKITKRGQNVTFRCDPISEHNRLYWYRQTLGQGPEFLTYFQNEAQLEKSRLLSDRFSAERPKGSFSTLEIQRTEQGDSAMYLCASSHSYEQYFGPGTRLTVT.

The V gene is TRBV7-8, the J gene TRBJ1-1, with 7 bases identical to TRBD1. Looked up from germline, CDR1 is SGHVS and CDR2 is FQNEAQ. The CDR3 has 11 residues. After removal of 5 bases from V and 8 bases from J, the junction contained 2 bases not matched to a gene. DNA for the CDR3: TGTGCCAGCAGCCAACAGGGGGAAGCTTTCTTT. This encodes CASSQQGEAFF.

The chain recombines TRBV9 with TRBJ2-1; no firm D call. The CDR3 has 16 amino acids. The germline V gene has CDR1 SGDLS and CDR2 YYNGEE. The germline V and J ends were trimmed by 4 bases and 6 bases, with 20 bases remaining between them. The CDR3, as DNA: TGTGCCAGCAGCCGTCTTTTTAGCTTAGGTCCCAATGAGCAGTTCTTC. It is translated as CASSRLFSLGPNEQFF.

This chain uses TRBV29-1 with TRBJ1-1, with a possible D match to TRBD1 (5 bases). Germline V gives CDR1 SQVTM, CDR2 ANQGSEA. This CDR3 spans 14 amino acids. Trimming shortened V by 0 bases and J by 8 bases, and 16 bases separated the two germline ends. As DNA, the CDR3 is TGCAGCGTTGAAGATAGGCAGGGCACTGAAGAAGCTTTCTTT. Translating it yields CSVEDRQGTEEAFF.